Each of the 25 T cell receptor beta chains below was sequenced from the same sample in a study of blood T cell repertoires in COVID-19. Profiling relied on immunoSEQ multiplex PCR, and the TCRdb table lists in-frame clones only, not all of them. The sample consists of 200,000 to 250,000 clones, around 82% of them appearing once. Sequencing was carried out using PBMCs or T cells enriched from blood (not recorded which). These receptors originate from a man aged 25 to 40 with acute COVID-19.

The rearrangement links TRBV12-5 to TRBJ1-4; TRBD1 might be the D (5 bases). The CDR3 contains 14 residues. Germline CDR1 is LGHNT and CDR2 is FRNRAP. V shed 1 base and J shed 8 bases, with 11 bases lying between them. This CDR3 reads CASGLGQRPEKLFF. CDR3 DNA sequence: TGTGCTAGTGGTTTGGGACAGCGTCCGGAAAAACTGTTTTTT.

This clone was seen once. The chain combines TRBV28 with TRBJ1-2; 7 nucleotides match TRBD1. Looked up from germline, CDR1 is MDHEN and CDR2 is SYDVKM. V shed 3 bases, J shed 7 bases, and the junction held 5 bases outside the gene matches. This CDR3 is built from 13 residues. The CDR3 spells CASSFLDRPGYTF. CDR3 nucleotides: TGTGCCAGCAGTTTCCTGGACAGGCCTGGCTACACCTTC.

This clone was recorded only once. The V call is TRBV5-5, the J call TRBJ2-7, with D possibly matching TRBD1 (6 bases). Germline V gives CDR1 SGHKS, CDR2 YYEKEE (reference sequence). V lost 4 bases, J lost 3 bases, and 17 bases lay in between. This CDR3 comprises 15 residues. CDR3 nucleotides: TGTGCCAGCAGCCGGGGATGGGGGCCCAACTACGAGCAGTACTTC. It specifies CASSRGWGPNYEQYF.

The chain joins TRBV14 to TRBJ1-1, with D possibly being TRBD1 (6 bases). Trimming removed 1 base from V and 4 bases from J, with 13 bases in between. Germline CDR1 and CDR2: SGHDN and FVKESK. The CDR3 is 15 amino acids. The CDR3 DNA reads TGTGCCAGCAGCCAAGTACACGGGGGGCCCACTGAAGCTTTCTTT. Amino acids: CASSQVHGGPTEAFF.

The chain recombines TRBV19 with TRBJ1-5, with 10 positions matching TRBD1. The germline CDR1 and CDR2 sequences are LNHDA and SQIVND (reference sequence). The CDR3 loop spans 15 amino acids. V lost 5 bases, J lost 7 bases, and 8 bases stayed unmatched. The CDR3 is CASSGGQGPAQPQHF. The CDR3, as DNA: TGTGCCAGTAGTGGGGGACAGGGGCCGGCACAGCCCCAGCATTTT.

This chain connects TRBV5-1 to TRBJ1-1; TRBD1 agrees at 11 bases. Losses at the gene ends were 4 bases for V and 0 bases for J; bases not matched to a gene: 11. This CDR3 comprises 18 residues. In germline, CDR1 is SGHRS, CDR2 YFSETQ. The DNA for the CDR3 is TGCGCCAGCAGCCTCCCTAGGGACAGGGGGTCGATGAACACTGAAGCTTTCTTT. Translated, it gives CASSLPRDRGSMNTEAFF.

The V call is TRBV3-1 (or the pseudogene TRBV3-2), the J call TRBJ1-2; 8 bases map to TRBD1. The CDR3 loop spans 14 amino acids. Germline V lookup: CDR1 LGHDT, CDR2 YNNKEL (reference sequence). V lost 5 bases, J lost 7 bases, and 9 bases stayed unmatched. The CDR3 protein is CASSDRGLYSGYTF. The CDR3, as DNA: TGTGCCAGCAGCGACAGGGGTCTATATAGTGGCTACACCTTC.

The gene calls are TRBV29-1 and TRBJ2-7; the match to TRBD2 covers 10 bases. V gave up 5 bases and J gave up 3 bases; unmatched junction bases: 4. Germline V gene lookup returns CDR1 SQVTM and CDR2 ANQGSEA. The CDR3 has 13 residues. The CDR3 sequence: CSVLASGGYEQYF. CDR3 bases: TGCAGCGTTTTGGCTAGCGGGGGCTACGAGCAGTACTTC.

CDR3: CASSSIPALGYTF. The CDR3 coding sequence is TGTGCCAGCAGTTCGATCCCCGCGCTTGGCTACACCTTC. V and J are TRBV12-3 or TRBV12-4 and TRBJ1-2, with unresolved D. Trimming pared 4 bases from V and 7 bases from J, leaving 13 bases between. CDR3 length: 13 amino acids.

This rearrangement joins TRBV5-4 to TRBJ2-1; TRBD2 matches 15 bases. The ends lost 4 bases at V and 10 bases at J; junction bases unmatched: 3. Per the germline V gene, CDR1 is SGHNT and CDR2 is YYREEE (reference sequence). CDR3 size: 14 residues. The CDR3 here is CASSPGTSGGEQFF. The CDR3 bases are TGTGCCAGCAGCCCCGGGACTAGCGGGGGGGAGCAGTTCTTC.

The chain couples TRBV5-6 to TRBJ2-7, with 7 bases aligning to TRBD1. Germline lookup yields CDR1 SGHDT and CDR2 YYEEEE. The trim removed 3 bases at V and 4 bases at J, leaving 1 base unmatched. The CDR3 consists of 12 residues. CDR3 sequence (DNA): TGTGCCAGCAGCTCGACAGGGTACGAGCAGTACTTC. Translation gives CASSSTGYEQYF.

This chain connects TRBV4-2 to TRBJ2-3; 7 bases align to TRBD2. The germline V gene encodes CDR1 LGHNA and CDR2 YNFKEQ. The CDR3 consists of 18 residues. V was pared by 4 bases and J by 0 bases, with 13 bases of the junction left unmatched. This CDR3 reads CASSPSPGLGTSTDTQYF. Here the CDR3 DNA reads TGTGCCAGCAGCCCCAGCCCAGGACTAGGGACTAGCACAGATACGCAGTATTTT.

This chain uses TRBV7-9 with TRBJ2-7; 12 bases are shared with TRBD1. The CDR3 runs to 15 residues. The junction had 4 bases not matched to a gene; V was cut back by 4 bases and J by 3 bases. CDR1 SEHNR and CDR2 FQNEAQ come from the germline V gene (reference sequence). The chain's CDR3 is CASSSRDRGLYEQYF. CDR3 bases: TGTGCCAGCAGCTCCCGGGACAGGGGGCTCTACGAGCAGTACTTC.

The rearrangement uses TRBV10-2 and TRBJ2-2, with 8 positions matching TRBD2. Germline assignment: CDR1 WSHSY and CDR2 SAAADI. J lost 1 base, V lost 6 bases, and 4 bases had no gene match. The CDR3 is 15 amino acids. The CDR3 is CASRPSGGNTGELFF. The CDR3 DNA reads TGCGCCAGCAGGCCAAGCGGGGGGAACACCGGGGAGCTGTTTTTT.

The V call is TRBV27, the J call TRBJ2-2; possible D gene TRBD1, 6 bases. There are 13 residues in the CDR3. Germline CDR1 and CDR2: MNHEY and SMNVEV (reference sequence). V dropped 6 bases and J dropped 4 bases, with 9 bases sitting between them. The CDR3 protein is CASRRGTTGELFF. In nucleotides, the CDR3 is TGTGCCAGCAGGAGGGGGACCACCGGGGAGCTGTTTTTT.

V is TRBV5-4 and J is TRBJ1-6; 9 bases are shared with TRBD1. The J segment lost 4 bases and the V segment lost 1 base, leaving 9 bases of the junction unmatched. The CDR3 sequence is 18 residues long. Germline V CDR1 and CDR2: SGHNT, YYREEE (reference sequence). The CDR3 DNA is TGTGCCAGCAGCTTGCGACGCCAGGACAGGGGTTATAATTCACCCCTCCACTTT. It is translated as CASSLRRQDRGYNSPLHF.

V and J are TRBV18 and TRBJ1-2, with TRBD1 matching 9 bases. V dropped 1 base and J dropped 8; count of bases not matched to a gene: 8. This CDR3 contains 15 residues. Germline lookup yields CDR1 KGHSH and CDR2 LQKENI. The CDR3 here is CASSPLLQGASGYTF. DNA of the CDR3: TGTGCCAGCTCACCACTTTTACAGGGGGCGAGCGGCTACACCTTC.

In its sample, this clone was seen a few times. The chain couples TRBV29-1 to TRBJ1-1; D gene uncertain. Germline CDR1 reads SQVTM; CDR2 reads ANQGSEA. The CDR3 is made up of 15 amino acids. V was cut by 3 bases and J by 3 bases, with 17 bases left in between. This CDR3 reads CSVDKSGQRDTEAFF. Written as DNA, the CDR3 is TGCAGCGTTGACAAAAGCGGCCAACGGGACACTGAAGCTTTCTTT.

V is TRBV2 and J is TRBJ2-5; 7 bases line up with TRBD2. V dropped 7 bases and J dropped 4; count of bases not matched to a gene: 6. Germline values: CDR1 SNHLY, CDR2 FYNNEI. This CDR3 spans 13 amino acids. CDR3 residues: CASKKERGETQYF. CDR3 DNA: TGTGCCAGCAAGAAGGAGCGGGGAGAGACCCAGTACTTC.

The DNA of the CDR3 is TGTGCCAGCAGTGGGAGGTTCCGCACAGATACGCAGTATTTT. Its translation is CASSGRFRTDTQYF. The chain is built from TRBV2 and TRBJ2-3, with D possibly matching TRBD2 (5 bases). V lost 4 bases, J lost 1 base, and 9 bases lay in between. Germline loops: CDR1 SNHLY, CDR2 FYNNEI. There are 14 residues in the CDR3.

This chain uses TRBV3-1 (or the pseudogene TRBV3-2) with TRBJ2-5; D may be TRBD1 (6 bases). There are 15 residues in the CDR3. V was shortened by 3 bases and J by 4 bases, with 15 bases between the two germline ends. Germline CDR1 is LGHDT and CDR2 is YNNKEL (reference sequence). The CDR3 spells CASSQSGPRGETQYF. The CDR3 DNA is TGTGCCAGCAGCCAGAGCGGACCCAGGGGAGAGACCCAGTACTTC.

CDR3 in amino acids: CASSPGTATTNEKLFF. CDR3 coding DNA: TGTGCCAGCAGCCCCGGGACAGCTACAACTAATGAAAAACTGTTTTTT. The genes are TRBV5-4 and TRBJ1-4; 7 nucleotides line up with TRBD1. The V and J ends lost 4 bases and 0 bases, in that order; junction bases with no gene match: 6. The CDR3 covers 16 residues. The V gene's germline CDR1 is SGHNT and CDR2 YYREEE (reference sequence).

The genes are TRBV7-9 and TRBJ2-1, with 7 bases aligning to TRBD2. The ends lost 8 bases at V and 6 bases at J; junction bases unmatched: 16. The germline V gene has CDR1 SEHNR and CDR2 FQNEAQ (reference sequence). The length of the CDR3 is 16 residues. The CDR3, as DNA: TGTGCCAGCCTACTAGCGACGGGGTCGGGGGGCAATGAGCAGTTCTTC. Protein: CASLLATGSGGNEQFF. Together with reference TRBV7-9 and TRBJ2-1, the CDR3 gives the full variable domain: DTGVSQNPRHKITKRGQNVTFRCDPISEHNRLYWYRQTLGQGPEFLTYFQNEAQLEKSRLLSDRFSAERPKGSFSTLEIQRTEQGDSAMYLCASLLATGSGGNEQFFGPGTRLTVL.

The chain is built from TRBV4-1 and TRBJ2-1; no reliable D call. The CDR3 is 15 amino acids. The V gene's germline CDR1 is MGHRA and CDR2 YSYEKL. The V gene lost 4 bases and the J gene lost 0 bases, with 10 bases spanning the gap. The CDR3: CASSLTVLSYNEQFF. CDR3 DNA: TGCGCCAGCAGCCTTACAGTTCTCTCCTACAATGAGCAGTTCTTC.

This clone turned up a few times. The chain couples TRBV5-1 to TRBJ2-6; 12 bases agree with TRBD1. The germline gives CDR1 SGHRS, CDR2 YFSETQ. V dropped 7 bases and J dropped 2; count of bases not matched to a gene: 1. The CDR3 has 15 amino acids. This chain's CDR3 is CASGTGGAGANVLTF. The CDR3 region has the DNA TGCGCCAGCGGGACAGGGGGCGCTGGGGCCAACGTCCTGACTTTC.